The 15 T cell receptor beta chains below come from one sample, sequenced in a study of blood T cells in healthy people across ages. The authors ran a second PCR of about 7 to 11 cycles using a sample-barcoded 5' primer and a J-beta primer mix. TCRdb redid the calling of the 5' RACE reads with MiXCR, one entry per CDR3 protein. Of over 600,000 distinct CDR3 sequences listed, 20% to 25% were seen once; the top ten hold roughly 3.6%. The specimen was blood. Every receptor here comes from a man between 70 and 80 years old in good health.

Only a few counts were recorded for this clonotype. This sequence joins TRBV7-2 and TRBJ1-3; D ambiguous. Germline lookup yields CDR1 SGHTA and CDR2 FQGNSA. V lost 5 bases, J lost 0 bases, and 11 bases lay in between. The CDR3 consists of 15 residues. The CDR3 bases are TGTGCCAGCAGCCTTGGACTGATCTCTGGAAACACCATATATTTT. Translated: CASSLGLISGNTIYF.

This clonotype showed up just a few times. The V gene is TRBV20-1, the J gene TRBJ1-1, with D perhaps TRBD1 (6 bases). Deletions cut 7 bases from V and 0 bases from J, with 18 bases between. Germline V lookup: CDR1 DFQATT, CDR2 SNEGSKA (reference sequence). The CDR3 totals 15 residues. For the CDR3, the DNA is TGCAGTGTGGGGGCCTGGCCTGGTATGAACACTGAAGCTTTCTTT. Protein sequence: CSVGAWPGMNTEAFF.

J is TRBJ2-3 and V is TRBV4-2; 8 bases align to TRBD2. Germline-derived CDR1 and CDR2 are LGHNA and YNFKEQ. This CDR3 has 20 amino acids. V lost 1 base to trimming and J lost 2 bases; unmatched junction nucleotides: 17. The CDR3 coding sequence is TGTGCCAGCAGCCAAGTTCTAGGGCGGGAGGTCCTTGCGGTCACAGATACGCAGTATTTT. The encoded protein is CASSQVLGREVLAVTDTQYF.

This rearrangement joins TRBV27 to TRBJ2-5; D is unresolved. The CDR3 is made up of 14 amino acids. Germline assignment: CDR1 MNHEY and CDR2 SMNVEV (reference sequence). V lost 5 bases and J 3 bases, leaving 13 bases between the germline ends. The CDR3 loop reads CASSPTSPEETQYF. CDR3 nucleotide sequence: TGTGCCAGCAGTCCAACATCACCAGAAGAGACCCAGTACTTC.

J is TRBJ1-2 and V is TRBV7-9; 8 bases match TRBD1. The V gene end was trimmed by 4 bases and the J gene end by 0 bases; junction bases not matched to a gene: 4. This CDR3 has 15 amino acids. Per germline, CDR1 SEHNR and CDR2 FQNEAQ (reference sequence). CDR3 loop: CASSSRTGPNYGYTF. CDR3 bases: TGTGCCAGCAGCTCCAGGACAGGGCCTAACTATGGCTACACCTTC.

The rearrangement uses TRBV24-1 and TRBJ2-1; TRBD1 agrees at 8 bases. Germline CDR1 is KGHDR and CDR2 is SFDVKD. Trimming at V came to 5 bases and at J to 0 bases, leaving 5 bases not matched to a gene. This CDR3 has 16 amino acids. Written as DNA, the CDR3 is TGTGCCACCAGTGGCCCCGGACAGGGCTCCTACAATGAGCAGTTCTTC. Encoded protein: CATSGPGQGSYNEQFF.

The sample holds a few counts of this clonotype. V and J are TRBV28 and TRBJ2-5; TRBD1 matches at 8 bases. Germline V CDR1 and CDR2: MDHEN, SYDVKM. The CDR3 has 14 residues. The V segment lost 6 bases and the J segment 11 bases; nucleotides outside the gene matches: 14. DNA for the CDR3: TGTGCCAGCAGAAAAGGGACAGGTGATGGTGAGCAGTACTTC. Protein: CASRKGTGDGEQYF.

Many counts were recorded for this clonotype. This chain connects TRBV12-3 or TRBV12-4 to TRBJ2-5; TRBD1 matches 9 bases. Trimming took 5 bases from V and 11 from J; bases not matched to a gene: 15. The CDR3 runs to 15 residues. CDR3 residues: CASSAPGQGKGEQYF. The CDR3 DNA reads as TGTGCCAGCAGTGCACCGGGACAGGGAAAAGGGGAGCAGTACTTC.

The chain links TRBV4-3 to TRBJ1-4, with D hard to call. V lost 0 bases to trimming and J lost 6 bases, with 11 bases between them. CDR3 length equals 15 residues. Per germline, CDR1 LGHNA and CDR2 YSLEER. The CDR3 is CASSQDGGRDEKLFF. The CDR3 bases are TGCGCCAGCAGCCAAGATGGTGGGCGCGATGAAAAACTGTTTTTT.

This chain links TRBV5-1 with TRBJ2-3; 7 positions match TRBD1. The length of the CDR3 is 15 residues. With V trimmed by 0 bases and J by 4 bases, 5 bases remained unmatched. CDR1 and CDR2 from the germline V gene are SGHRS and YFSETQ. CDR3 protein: CASSLADRRADTQYF. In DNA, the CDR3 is TGCGCCAGCAGCTTGGCGGACAGGCGGGCAGATACGCAGTATTTT. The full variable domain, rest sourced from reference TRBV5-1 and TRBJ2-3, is KAGVTQTPRYLIKTRGQQVTLSCSPISGHRSVSWYQQTPGQGLQFLFEYFSETQRNKGNFPGRFSGRQFSNSRSEMNVSTLELGDSALYLCASSLADRRADTQYFGPGTRLTVL.

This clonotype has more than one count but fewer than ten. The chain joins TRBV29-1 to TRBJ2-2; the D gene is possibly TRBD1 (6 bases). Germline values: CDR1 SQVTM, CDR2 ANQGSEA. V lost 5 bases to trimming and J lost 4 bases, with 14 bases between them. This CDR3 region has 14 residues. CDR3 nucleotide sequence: TGCAGCGTTTCCAGGGGAAGTGGCACCGGGGAGCTGTTTTTT. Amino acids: CSVSRGSGTGELFF.

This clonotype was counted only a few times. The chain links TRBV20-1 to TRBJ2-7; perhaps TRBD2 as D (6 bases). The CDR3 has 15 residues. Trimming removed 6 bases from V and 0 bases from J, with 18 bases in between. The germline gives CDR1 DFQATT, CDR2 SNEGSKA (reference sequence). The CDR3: CSAISPGLSSYEQYF. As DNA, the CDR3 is TGCAGTGCAATATCCCCGGGACTTTCCTCCTACGAGCAGTACTTC.

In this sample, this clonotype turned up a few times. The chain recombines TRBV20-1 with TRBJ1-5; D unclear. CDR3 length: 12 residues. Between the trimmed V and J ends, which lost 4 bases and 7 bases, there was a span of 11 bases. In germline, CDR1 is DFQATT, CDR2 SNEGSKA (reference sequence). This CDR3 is CSAKRGNQPQHF. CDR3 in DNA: TGCAGTGCTAAGAGAGGGAACCAGCCCCAGCATTTT.

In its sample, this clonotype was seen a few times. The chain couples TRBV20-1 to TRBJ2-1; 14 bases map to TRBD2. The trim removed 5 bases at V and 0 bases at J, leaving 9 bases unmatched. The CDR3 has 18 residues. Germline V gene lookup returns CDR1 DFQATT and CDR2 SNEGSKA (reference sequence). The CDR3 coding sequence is TGCAGTGCTGTACCGGGACTAGCGGGGGACAGCTCCTACAATGAGCAGTTCTTC. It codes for CSAVPGLAGDSSYNEQFF.

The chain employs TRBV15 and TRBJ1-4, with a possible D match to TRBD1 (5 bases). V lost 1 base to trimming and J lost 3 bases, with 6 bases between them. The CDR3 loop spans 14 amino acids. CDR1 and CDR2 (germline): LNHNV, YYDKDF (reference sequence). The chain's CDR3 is CATSRGGANEKLFF. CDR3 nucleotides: TGTGCCACCAGCAGAGGGGGGGCTAATGAAAAACTGTTTTTT.